This TCR beta chain was recorded in a study of metastatic and nonmetastatic thyroid tumors. Overall study context: Thyroid patients, malignant and benign, had repertoires compared across blood and tumor or nodule tissue. Study-level findings and limits: Patients with malignant thyroid tumors reportedly had significantly higher TCR beta diversity than those with benign nodules, in blood and tumor.

The germline V gene has CDR1 DFQATT and CDR2 SNEGSKA (reference sequence). Trimming took off 6 bases at V and 7 bases at J, with 16 bases between the two ends. CDR3 length: 13 residues. In its sample, this clone was seen many times. Its antigen is as yet unknown. Each patient went into thyroid surgery without having received any treatment. In the original processing: The distant-metastasis classifier for papillary thyroid cancer was built from CDR3 differences across clinicopathological groups. TCRdb recomputed clones from the PCR reads via MiXCR. The V and J calls were determined by TCRdb, not by the authors. The profile shows about 30,000 clones, under 14% of them singletons.

The TCR comes from a female donor with papillary thyroid cancer or a benign thyroid nodule (not recorded which). Some clones in this sample may be carry-over from other donors' samples. V is TRBV20-1 and J is TRBJ1-3, with TRBD1 as a possible D gene (6 bases). Sequencing was carried out using blood. CDR3: CSATGSHGNTIYF. As DNA, the CDR3 is TGCAGTGCCACAGGGTCACACGGGAACACCATATATTTT.